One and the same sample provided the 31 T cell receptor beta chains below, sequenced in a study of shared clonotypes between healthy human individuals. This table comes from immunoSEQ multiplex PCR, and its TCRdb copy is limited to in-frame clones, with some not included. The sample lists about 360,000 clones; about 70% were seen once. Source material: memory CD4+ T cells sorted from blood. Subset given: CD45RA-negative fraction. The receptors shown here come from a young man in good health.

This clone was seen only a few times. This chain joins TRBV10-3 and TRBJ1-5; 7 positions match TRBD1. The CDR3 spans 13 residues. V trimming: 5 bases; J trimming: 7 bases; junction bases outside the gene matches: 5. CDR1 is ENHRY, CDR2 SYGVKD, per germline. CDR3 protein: CAISPGQQQPQHF. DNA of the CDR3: TGTGCCATCAGTCCGGGACAGCAACAGCCCCAGCATTTT.

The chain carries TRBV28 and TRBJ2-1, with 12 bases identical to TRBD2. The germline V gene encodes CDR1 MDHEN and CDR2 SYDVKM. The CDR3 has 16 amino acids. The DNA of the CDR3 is TGTGCGGCGACTAGCGGGAGTAGAGGGGAATACAATGAGCAGTTCTTC. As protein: CAATSGSRGEYNEQFF.

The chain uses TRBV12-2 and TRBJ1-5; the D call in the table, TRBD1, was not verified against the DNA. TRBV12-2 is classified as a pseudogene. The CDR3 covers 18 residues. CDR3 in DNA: TGTGCAAGTCGCTTAGTCTCCGGGACAGGGGGCTTCAATCAGCCCCAGCATTTT. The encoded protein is CASRLVSGTGGFNQPQHF.

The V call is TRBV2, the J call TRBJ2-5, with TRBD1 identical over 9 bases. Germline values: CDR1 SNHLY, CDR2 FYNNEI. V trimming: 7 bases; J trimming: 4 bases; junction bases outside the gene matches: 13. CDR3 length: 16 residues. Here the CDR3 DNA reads TGTGCCAGCACCCGAGGGACAGGGAACAGGGGAGAGACCCAGTACTTC. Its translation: CASTRGTGNRGETQYF. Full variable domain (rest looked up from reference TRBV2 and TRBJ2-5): EPEVTQTPSHQVTQMGQEVILRCVPISNHLYFYWYRQILGQKVEFLVSFYNNEISEKSEIFDDQFSVERPDGSNFTLKIRSTKLEDSAMYFCASTRGTGNRGETQYFGPGTRLLVL.

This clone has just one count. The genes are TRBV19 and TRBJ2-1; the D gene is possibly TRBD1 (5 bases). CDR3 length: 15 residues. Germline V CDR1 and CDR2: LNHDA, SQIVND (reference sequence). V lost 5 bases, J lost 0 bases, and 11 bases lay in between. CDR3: CASSADKSSYNEQFF. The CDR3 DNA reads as TGTGCCAGTAGTGCGGACAAGAGCTCCTACAATGAGCAGTTCTTC.

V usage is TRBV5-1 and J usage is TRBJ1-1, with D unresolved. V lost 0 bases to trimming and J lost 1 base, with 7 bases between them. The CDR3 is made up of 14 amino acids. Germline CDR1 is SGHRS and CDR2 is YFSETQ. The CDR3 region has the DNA TGCGCCAGCAGCTTGGACGCAGGGAACACTGAAGCTTTCTTT. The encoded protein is CASSLDAGNTEAFF.

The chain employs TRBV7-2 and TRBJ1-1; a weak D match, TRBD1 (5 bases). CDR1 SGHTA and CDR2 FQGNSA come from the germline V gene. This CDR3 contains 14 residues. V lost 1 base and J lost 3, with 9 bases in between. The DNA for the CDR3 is TGTGCCAGCAGCTTAGGGGGGTACGACACTGAAGCTTTCTTT. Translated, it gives CASSLGGYDTEAFF.

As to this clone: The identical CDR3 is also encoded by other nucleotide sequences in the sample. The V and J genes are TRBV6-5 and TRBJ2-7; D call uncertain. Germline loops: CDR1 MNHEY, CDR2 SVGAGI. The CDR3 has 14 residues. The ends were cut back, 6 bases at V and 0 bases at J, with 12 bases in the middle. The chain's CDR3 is CASRQRAFSYEQYF. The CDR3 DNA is TGTGCCAGCAGGCAGCGCGCGTTCTCCTACGAGCAGTACTTC.

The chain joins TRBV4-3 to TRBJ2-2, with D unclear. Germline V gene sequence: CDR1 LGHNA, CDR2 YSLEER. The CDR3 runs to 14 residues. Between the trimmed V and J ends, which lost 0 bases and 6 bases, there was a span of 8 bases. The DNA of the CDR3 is TGCGCCAGCAGCCAAGATTGGCAGCCCGGGGAGCTGTTTTTT. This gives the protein CASSQDWQPGELFF.

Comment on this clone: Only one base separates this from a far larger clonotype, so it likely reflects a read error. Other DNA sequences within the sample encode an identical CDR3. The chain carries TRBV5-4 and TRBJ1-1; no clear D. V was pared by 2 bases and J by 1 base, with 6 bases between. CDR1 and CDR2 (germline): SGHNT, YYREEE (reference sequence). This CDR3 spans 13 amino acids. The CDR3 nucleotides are TGTGCCAGCAGCTTAGGAGGGAACACTGAAGCTTTCTTT. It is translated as CASSLGGNTEAFF.

Here the CDR3 reads CASSIGFSGQETQYF. The DNA for the CDR3 is TGTGCCAGTAGTATAGGGTTTTCGGGTCAAGAGACCCAGTACTTC. V is TRBV19 and J is TRBJ2-5; the D is unclear. V was clipped by 1 base and J by 2 bases, with 11 bases between them. Per the germline V gene, CDR1 is LNHDA and CDR2 is SQIVND (reference sequence). There are 15 residues in the CDR3.

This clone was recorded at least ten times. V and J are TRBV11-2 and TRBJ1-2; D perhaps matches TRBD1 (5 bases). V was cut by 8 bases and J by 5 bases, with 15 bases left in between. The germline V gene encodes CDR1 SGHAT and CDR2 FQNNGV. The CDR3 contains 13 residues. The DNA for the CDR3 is TGTGCCAGCTCGACAGTAATGCTATATGGCTACACCTTC. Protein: CASSTVMLYGYTF.

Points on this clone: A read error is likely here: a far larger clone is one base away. The DNA for the CDR3 is TGTGCCAGCAGCCTACCCACAAGGGTTCGGACTGAAGCTTTCTTT. The encoded protein is CASSLPTRVRTEAFF. V is TRBV7-9 and J is TRBJ1-1, with D hard to call. The CDR3 is 15 amino acids. Germline CDR1 reads SEHNR; CDR2 reads FQNEAQ (reference sequence). V lost 5 bases, J lost 5 bases, and 18 bases lay in between.

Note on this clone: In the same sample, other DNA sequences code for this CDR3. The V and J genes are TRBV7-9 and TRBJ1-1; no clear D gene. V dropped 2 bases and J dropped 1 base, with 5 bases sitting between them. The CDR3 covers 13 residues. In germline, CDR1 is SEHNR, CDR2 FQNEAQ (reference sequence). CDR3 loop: CASSLTPNTEAFF. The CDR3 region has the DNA TGTGCCAGCAGCTTAACCCCGAACACTGAAGCTTTCTTT.

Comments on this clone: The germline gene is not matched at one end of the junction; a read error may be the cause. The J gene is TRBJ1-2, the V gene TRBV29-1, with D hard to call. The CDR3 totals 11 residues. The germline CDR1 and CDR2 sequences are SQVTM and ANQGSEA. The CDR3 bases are TGCAGCGTTGAAAGAGGCTATAGCTACACCTTC. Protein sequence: CSVERGYSYTF.

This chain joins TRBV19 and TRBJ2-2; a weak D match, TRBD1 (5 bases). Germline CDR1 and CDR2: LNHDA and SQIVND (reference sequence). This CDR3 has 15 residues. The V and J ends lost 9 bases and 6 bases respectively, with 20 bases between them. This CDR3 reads CASAKGLPSAGELFF. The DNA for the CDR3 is TGTGCCAGCGCAAAGGGGCTCCCCAGCGCCGGGGAGCTGTTTTTT.

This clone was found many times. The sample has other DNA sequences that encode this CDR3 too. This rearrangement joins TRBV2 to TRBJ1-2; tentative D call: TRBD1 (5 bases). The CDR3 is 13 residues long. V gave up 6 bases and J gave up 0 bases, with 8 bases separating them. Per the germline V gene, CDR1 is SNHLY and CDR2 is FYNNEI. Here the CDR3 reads CASSGTANYGYTF. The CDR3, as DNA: TGTGCCAGCAGCGGGACGGCTAACTATGGCTACACCTTC.

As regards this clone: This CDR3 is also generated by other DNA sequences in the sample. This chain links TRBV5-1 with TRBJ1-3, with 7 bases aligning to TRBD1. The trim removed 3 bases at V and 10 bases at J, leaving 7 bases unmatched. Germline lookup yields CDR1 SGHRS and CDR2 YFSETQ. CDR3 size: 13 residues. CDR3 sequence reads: CASSSGTENTIYF. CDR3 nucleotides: TGCGCCAGCAGCTCCGGGACAGAAAATACCATATATTTT.

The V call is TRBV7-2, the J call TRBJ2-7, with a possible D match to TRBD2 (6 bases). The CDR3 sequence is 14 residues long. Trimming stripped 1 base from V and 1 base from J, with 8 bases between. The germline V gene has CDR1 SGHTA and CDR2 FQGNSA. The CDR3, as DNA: TGTGCCAGCAGCTTAGTTGCGGGGTCCTACGAGCAGTACTTC. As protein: CASSLVAGSYEQYF.

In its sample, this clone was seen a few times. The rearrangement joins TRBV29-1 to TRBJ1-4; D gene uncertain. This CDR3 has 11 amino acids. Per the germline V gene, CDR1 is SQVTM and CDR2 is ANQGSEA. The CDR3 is CIGLTGEKLFF. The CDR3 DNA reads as TGCATCGGACTCACCGGGGAAAAACTGTTTTTT.

Written as DNA, the CDR3 is TGTGCCAGCAGTGGAGGGATTGGTCAGCCCCAGCATTTT. It specifies CASSGGIGQPQHF. This rearrangement joins TRBV6-1 to TRBJ1-5; D is ambiguous. V lost 4 bases, J lost 6 bases, and 10 bases lay in between. Germline CDR1 MNHNS, CDR2 SASEGT. This CDR3 region has 13 residues.

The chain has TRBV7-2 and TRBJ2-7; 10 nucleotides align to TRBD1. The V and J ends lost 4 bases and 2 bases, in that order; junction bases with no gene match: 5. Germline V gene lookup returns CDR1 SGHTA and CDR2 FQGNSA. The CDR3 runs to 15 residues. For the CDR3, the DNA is TGTGCCAGCAGCTATCGGACAGGGGGAGCCTACGAGCAGTACTTC. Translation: CASSYRTGGAYEQYF.

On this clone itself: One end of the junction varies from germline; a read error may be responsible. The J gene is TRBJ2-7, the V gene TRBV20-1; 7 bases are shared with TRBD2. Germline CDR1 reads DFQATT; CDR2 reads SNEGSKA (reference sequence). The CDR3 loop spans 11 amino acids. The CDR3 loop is CSPEGGPEQYF. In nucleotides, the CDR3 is TGTAGTCCTGAGGGAGGGCCCGAGCAGTACTTC.

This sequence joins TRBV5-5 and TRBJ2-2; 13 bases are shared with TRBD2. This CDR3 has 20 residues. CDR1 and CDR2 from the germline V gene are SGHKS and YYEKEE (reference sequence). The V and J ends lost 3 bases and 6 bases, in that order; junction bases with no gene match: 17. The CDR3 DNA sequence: TGTGCCAGCAGCTACGTCCCGGGACTAGCGGGGCAACGCGGCTCCGGGGAGCTGTTTTTT. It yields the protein CASSYVPGLAGQRGSGELFF. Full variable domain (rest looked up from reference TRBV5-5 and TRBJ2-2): DAGVTQSPTHLIKTRGQQVTLRCSPISGHKSVSWYQQVLGQGPQFIFQYYEKEERGRGNFPDRFSARQFPNYSSELNVNALLLGDSALYLCASSYVPGLAGQRGSGELFFGEGSRLTVL.

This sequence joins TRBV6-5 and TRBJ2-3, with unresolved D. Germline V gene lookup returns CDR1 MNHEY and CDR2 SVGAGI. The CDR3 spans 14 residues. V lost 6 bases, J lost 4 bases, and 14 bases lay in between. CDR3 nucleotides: TGTGCCAGCAGCGCGAGCCATTCCGCAGATACGCAGTATTTT. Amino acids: CASSASHSADTQYF.

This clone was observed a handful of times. CDR3 residues: CASSFTDRSSYEQYF. The CDR3 nucleotides read TGTGCCAGCAGCTTCACAGATAGGTCCTCCTACGAGCAGTACTTC. The rearrangement links TRBV5-4 to TRBJ2-7, with no clear D. V shed 2 bases and J shed 0 bases, with 12 bases lying between them. The CDR3 contains 15 residues. Per germline, CDR1 SGHNT and CDR2 YYREEE (reference sequence).

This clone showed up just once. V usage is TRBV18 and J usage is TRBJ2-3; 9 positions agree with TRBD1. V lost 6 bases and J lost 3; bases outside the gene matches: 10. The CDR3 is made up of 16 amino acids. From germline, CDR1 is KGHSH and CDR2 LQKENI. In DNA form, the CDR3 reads TGTGCCAGCTCCCAACGCGACAGGGGGTTTACAGATACGCAGTATTTT. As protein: CASSQRDRGFTDTQYF.

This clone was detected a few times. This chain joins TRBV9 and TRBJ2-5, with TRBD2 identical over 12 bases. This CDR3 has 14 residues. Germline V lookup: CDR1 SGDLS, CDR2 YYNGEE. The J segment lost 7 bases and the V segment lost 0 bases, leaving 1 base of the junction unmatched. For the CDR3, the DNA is TGTGCCAGCAGCGTAGCTAGCGGGAGGGGGACCCAGTACTTC. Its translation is CASSVASGRGTQYF.

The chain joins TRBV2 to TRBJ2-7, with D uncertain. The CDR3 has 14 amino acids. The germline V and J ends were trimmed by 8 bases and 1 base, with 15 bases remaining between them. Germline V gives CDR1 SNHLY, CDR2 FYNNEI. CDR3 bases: TGTGCCAGCCGGCAAACAGTCCGATCCTACGAGCAGTACTTC. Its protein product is CASRQTVRSYEQYF.

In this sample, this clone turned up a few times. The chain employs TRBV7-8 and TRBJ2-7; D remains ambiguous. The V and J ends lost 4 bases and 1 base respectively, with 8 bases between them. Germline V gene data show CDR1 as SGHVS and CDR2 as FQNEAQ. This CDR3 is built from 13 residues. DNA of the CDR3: TGTGCCAGCAGCTCCCTGGGGTCCTACGAGCAGTACTTC. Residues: CASSSLGSYEQYF.

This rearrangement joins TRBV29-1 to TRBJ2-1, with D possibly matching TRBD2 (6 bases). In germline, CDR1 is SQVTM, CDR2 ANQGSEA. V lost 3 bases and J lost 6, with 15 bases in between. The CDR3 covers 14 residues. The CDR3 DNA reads TGCAGCGTTGAGGGGCTAGCGATAAGCAATGAGCAGTTCTTC. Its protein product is CSVEGLAISNEQFF.